This TCR beta chain was found in a study of T-cell reconstitution after alpha-beta-depleted transplantation in children. General observations from the study: It was newly produced T cells that mostly accounted for T-cell counts and diversity one year after transplant. Several hundred expanded graft clones reportedly supplied alpha-beta T cells about two months after transplant. The high TCRbeta diversity at day 60 in some patients came from surviving recipient T cells and thymic progenitors.

In this sample, this clonotype turned up many times. Its antigen is undetermined. V lost 6 bases, J lost 4 bases, and 8 bases lay in between. The CDR3 is 12 amino acids. It was with unique molecular identifiers that the TCRbeta library was prepared. TCRdb called the PCR reads again in MiXCR, with one record for every CDR3 protein. This sample has under 850,000 distinct CDR3 sequences; around 14% occur once, and the top ten carry 0.79%. The specimen comprised PBMCs, sampled before TCRalphabeta/CD19-depleted stem cell transplant. The chain links TRBV12-3 or TRBV12-4 to TRBJ2-3; D is uncertain. The TCR comes from a girl aged 2-10 years with congenital amegakaryocytic thrombocytopenia, due to receive a stem cell transplant. CDR3 region: CASRELADTQYF. CDR3 DNA sequence: TGTGCCAGCAGGGAACTCGCAGATACGCAGTATTTT.